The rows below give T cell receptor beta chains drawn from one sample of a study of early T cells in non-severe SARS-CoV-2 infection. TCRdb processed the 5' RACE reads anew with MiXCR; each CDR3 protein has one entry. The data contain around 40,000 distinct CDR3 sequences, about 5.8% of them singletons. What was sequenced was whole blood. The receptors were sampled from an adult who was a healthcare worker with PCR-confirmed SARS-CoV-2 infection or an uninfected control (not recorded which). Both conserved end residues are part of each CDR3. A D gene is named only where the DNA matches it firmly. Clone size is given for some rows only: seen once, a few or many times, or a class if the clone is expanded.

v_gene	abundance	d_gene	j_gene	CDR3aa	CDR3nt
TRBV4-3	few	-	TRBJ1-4	CASSQDYTSNEKLFF	TGCGCCAGCAGCCAAGACTATACGTCTAATGAAAAACTGTTTTTT
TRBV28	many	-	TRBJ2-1	CASSSPAGTTLIREQFF	TGTGCCAGCAGTTCCCCCGCCGGGACCACATTGATCCGTGAGCAGTTCTTC
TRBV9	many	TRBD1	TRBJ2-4	CASSDGQAGAKNIQYF	TGTGCCAGCAGCGACGGACAGGCCGGAGCCAAAAACATTCAGTACTTC
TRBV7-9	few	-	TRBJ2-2	CASSSGYTGELFF	TGTGCCAGCAGCTCCGGGTACACCGGGGAGCTGTTTTTT
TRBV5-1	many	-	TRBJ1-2	CASSLTADGYTF	TGCGCCAGCAGCTTGACAGCCGATGGCTACACCTTC
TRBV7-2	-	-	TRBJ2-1	CASSPQVEMFF	TGTGCCAGCAGCCCACAAGTTGAAATGTTCTTC
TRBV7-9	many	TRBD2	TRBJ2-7	CASIYTGRGEQYF	TGTGCCAGCATCTACACCGGGAGGGGTGAGCAGTACTTC
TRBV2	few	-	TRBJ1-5	CASRERGRNQPQHF	TGTGCCAGCAGGGAGAGGGGTCGTAATCAGCCCCAGCATTTT
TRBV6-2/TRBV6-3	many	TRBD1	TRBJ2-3	CASSEGTDDTDTQYF	TGTGCCAGCAGTGAGGGGACAGACGACACAGATACGCAGTATTTT
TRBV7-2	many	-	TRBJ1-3	CASSPTGTGNTIYF	TGTGCCAGCAGCCCTACAGGGACTGGAAACACCATATATTTT
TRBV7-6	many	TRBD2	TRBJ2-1	CASQRMLADNEQFF	TGTGCCAGCCAAAGGATGCTAGCGGACAATGAGCAGTTCTTC
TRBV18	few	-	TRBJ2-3	CASSPEEDTQYF	TGTGCCAGCTCACCGGAAGAAGATACGCAGTATTTT
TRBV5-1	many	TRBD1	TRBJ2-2	CASSRGQGNTGELFF	TGCGCCAGCAGCAGAGGACAGGGGAACACCGGGGAGCTGTTTTTT
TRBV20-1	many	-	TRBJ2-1	CSARDSGTPREQFF	TGCAGTGCTAGAGATAGTGGGACACCGAGGGAGCAGTTCTTC
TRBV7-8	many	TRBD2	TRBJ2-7	CASSVSGTSVYEQYF	TGTGCCAGCAGCGTATCCGGGACTAGCGTTTACGAGCAGTACTTC
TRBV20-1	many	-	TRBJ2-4	CSAPEPRLGAKNIQYF	TGCAGTGCTCCCGAGCCTCGGCTGGGTGCCAAAAACATTCAGTACTTC
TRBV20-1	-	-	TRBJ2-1	CSALDPGRTPYNEQFF	TGCAGTGCTTTAGACCCCGGGAGAACCCCCTACAATGAGCAGTTCTTC
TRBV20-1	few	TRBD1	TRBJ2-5	CSAWYSVPGQGWETQYF	TGCAGTGCTTGGTACTCCGTCCCGGGACAGGGTTGGGAGACCCAGTACTTC
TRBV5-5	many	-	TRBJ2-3	CASSSLAKGGDTQYF	TGTGCCAGCAGCTCGCTAGCGAAGGGGGGAGATACGCAGTATTTT
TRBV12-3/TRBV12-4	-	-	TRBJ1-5	CASSLGRIGPQHF	TGTGCCAGCAGTTTGGGGAGGATCGGGCCCCAGCATTTT
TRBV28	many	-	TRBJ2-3	CASSYGGATDTQYF	TGTGCCAGCAGTTATGGAGGGGCAACAGATACGCAGTATTTT
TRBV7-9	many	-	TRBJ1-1	CASSGGYEAFF	TGTGCCAGCTCGGGGGGTTACGAAGCTTTCTTT
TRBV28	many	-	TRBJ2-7	CASAGLPYEQYF	TGTGCCTCTGCAGGACTACCGTACGAGCAGTACTTC
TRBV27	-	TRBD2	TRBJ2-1	CASSLSPLGGGPGNEQFF	TGTGCCAGCAGTTTATCGCCCCTTGGGGGAGGGCCCGGCAATGAGCAGTTCTTC
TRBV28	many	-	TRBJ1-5	CASSGDDRLNQPQHF	TGTGCCAGCAGTGGGGACGACAGACTCAATCAGCCCCAGCATTTT
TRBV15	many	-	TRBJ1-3	CATSRGGFDSGNTIYF	TGTGCCACCAGCAGAGGAGGGTTTGACTCTGGAAACACCATATATTTT
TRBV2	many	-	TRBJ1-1	CASSEQGILNTEAFF	TGTGCCAGCAGTGAACAGGGCATACTGAACACTGAAGCTTTCTTT
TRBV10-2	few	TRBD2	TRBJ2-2	CASSRGLAGVTGELFF	TGCGCCAGCAGCCGTGGACTAGCGGGAGTTACTGGGGAGCTGTTTTTT
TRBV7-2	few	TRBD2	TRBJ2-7	CASSLYGRATYEQYF	TGTGCCAGCAGCTTATACGGGAGGGCCACGTACGAGCAGTACTTC
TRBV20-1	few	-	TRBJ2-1	CSAIGLPGLYNEQFF	TGCAGTGCTATTGGACTTCCTGGTCTTTACAATGAGCAGTTCTTC
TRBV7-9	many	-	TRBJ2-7	CASSLAKGSYEQYF	TGTGCCAGCAGCTTAGCAAAGGGTTCCTACGAGCAGTACTTC
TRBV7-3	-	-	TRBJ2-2	CASSPSRSDTGELFF	TGTGCCAGCAGCCCATCCAGGAGTGACACCGGGGAGCTGTTTTTT
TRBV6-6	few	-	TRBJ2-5	CASSLEMSETQYF	TGTGCCAGCAGTCTGGAAATGTCTGAGACCCAGTACTTC
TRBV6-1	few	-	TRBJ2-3	CASSENTGRRGDTQYF	TGTGCCAGCAGTGAGAACACAGGGCGTCGAGGAGATACGCAGTATTTT
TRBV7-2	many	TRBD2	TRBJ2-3	CASSLGASGGVTDTQYF	TGTGCCAGCAGCTTAGGGGCTAGCGGCGGGGTCACAGATACGCAGTATTTT
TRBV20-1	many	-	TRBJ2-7	CSARRGTLEQYF	TGCAGTGCTAGAAGGGGGACACTTGAGCAGTACTTC
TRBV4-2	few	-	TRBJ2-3	CASKGPTTDTQYF	TGTGCCAGCAAGGGACCAACCACAGATACGCAGTATTTT
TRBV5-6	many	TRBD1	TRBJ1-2	CASSLGQGRYGYTF	TGTGCCAGCAGCCTAGGACAGGGACGCTATGGCTACACCTTC
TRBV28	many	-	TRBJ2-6	CASTPAGSGANVLTF	TGTGCCAGCACCCCGGCGGGCTCTGGGGCCAACGTCCTGACTTTC
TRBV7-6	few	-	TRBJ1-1	CASSHTVNTEAFF	TGTGCCAGCAGCCACACAGTGAACACTGAAGCTTTCTTT
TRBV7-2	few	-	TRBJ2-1	CASSFDLPKGEQFF	TGTGCCAGCAGCTTTGACCTCCCAAAGGGGGAGCAGTTCTTC
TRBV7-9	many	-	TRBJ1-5	CASSLAAQNQPQHF	TGTGCCAGCAGCTTAGCGGCGCAGAATCAGCCCCAGCATTTT
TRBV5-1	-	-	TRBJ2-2	CASSFVGGELFF	TGCGCCAGCAGCTTCGTGGGCGGGGAGCTGTTTTTT
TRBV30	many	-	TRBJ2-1	CAWRFGTYNEQFF	TGTGCCTGGAGATTCGGGACCTACAATGAGCAGTTCTTC
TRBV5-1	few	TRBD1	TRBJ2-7	CASSFGTGSYEQYF	TGCGCCAGCAGCTTCGGGACAGGGTCCTACGAGCAGTACTTC
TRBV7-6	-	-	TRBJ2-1	CASSQTDNEQFF	TGTGCCAGCAGCCAGACGGATAATGAGCAGTTCTTC
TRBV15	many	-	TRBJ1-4	CATAGDNTYHLFF	TGTGCCACCGCAGGGGACAACACGTACCACCTGTTTTTT
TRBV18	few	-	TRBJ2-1	CASSPLPEPSYNEQFF	TGTGCCAGCTCACCACTCCCCGAACCATCCTACAATGAGCAGTTCTTC
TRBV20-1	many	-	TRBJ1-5	CSVGVNNQPQHF	TGCAGTGTCGGGGTGAATAATCAGCCCCAGCATTTT
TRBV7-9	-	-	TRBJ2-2	CASSLERTNTGELFF	TGTGCCAGCAGCTTAGAGAGGACGAACACCGGGGAGCTGTTTTTT
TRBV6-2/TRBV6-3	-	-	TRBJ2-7	CASRTRNFHEQYF	TGTGCCAGCAGGACTAGAAATTTCCACGAGCAGTACTTC
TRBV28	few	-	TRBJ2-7	CASSSHPPSEQYF	TGTGCCAGCAGTTCCCACCCTCCGTCCGAGCAGTACTTC